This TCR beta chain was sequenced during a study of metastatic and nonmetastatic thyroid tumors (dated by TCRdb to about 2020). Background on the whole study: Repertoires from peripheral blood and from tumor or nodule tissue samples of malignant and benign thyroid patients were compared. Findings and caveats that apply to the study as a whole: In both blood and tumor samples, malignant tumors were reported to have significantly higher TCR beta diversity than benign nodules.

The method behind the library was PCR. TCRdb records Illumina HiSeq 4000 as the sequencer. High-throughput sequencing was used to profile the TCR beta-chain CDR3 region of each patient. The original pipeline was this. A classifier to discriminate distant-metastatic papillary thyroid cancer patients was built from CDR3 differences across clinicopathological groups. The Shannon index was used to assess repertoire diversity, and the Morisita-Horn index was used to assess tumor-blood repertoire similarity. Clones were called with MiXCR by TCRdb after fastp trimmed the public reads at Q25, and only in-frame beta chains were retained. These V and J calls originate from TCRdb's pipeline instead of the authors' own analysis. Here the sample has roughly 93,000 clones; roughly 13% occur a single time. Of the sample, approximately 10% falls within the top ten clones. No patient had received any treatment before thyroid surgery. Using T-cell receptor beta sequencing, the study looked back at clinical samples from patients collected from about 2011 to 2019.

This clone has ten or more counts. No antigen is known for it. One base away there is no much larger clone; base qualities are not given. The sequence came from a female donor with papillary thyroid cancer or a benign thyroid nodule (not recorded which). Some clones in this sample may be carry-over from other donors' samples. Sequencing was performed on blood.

The CDR3 region reads CASSIAPLWGRESQFF. The DNA sequence follows: TGTGCCAGTAGTATAGCTCCTTTATGGGGGAGAGAATCGCAGTTCTTC. The chain joins TRBV19 to TRBJ2-1; the D segment may tentatively be TRBD1 or TRBD2, each giving 5 matched bases. V lost 1 base and J lost 12 bases; the stretch between them is 22 bases long. CDR1 and CDR2 are read off the germline V gene (reference sequence) as LNHDA and SQIVND. There are 16 amino acids in the CDR3, from cysteine to phenylalanine inclusive. The CDR3 DNA has 48 bases and is translated from base 1.